These 9 T cell receptor beta chains share one sample of origin, sequenced in a study of OX40 agonist ivuxolimab in advanced cancers. Sequencing was performed with immunoSEQ multiplex PCR; in TCRdb, only in-frame clones are kept and a portion is missing. This table has some 140,000 clones, 90% appearing once. Sequencing used CD4+ or CD8+ T cells sorted from blood, obtained in a trial of the OX40 agonist ivuxolimab. The receptors originated from an adult with an advanced solid tumor such as melanoma, head and neck, liver or kidney cancer.

A remark on this clone: The identical CDR3 is also encoded by other nucleotide sequences in the sample. The V gene is TRBV6-5, the J gene TRBJ2-7; 9 bases are a match to TRBD2. This CDR3 is built from 15 residues. V shed 0 bases and J 1 base; nucleotides not matched to a gene: 1. Looked up from germline, CDR1 is MNHEY and CDR2 is SVGAGI. CDR3 region: CASSYSLAGSYEQYF. The CDR3 DNA is TGTGCCAGCAGTTACTCGCTAGCGGGATCCTACGAGCAGTACTTC.

This chain joins TRBV27 and TRBJ2-7; possibly TRBD1 for D (5 bases). With 2 bases removed from V and 3 bases from J, the gap between germline ends came to 14 bases. The CDR3 is 15 residues long. CDR1 is MNHEY, CDR2 SMNVEV, per germline (reference sequence). Here the CDR3 reads CASSLLGQGSYEQYF. CDR3 in DNA: TGTGCCAGCAGTTTACTAGGTCAGGGTAGCTACGAGCAGTACTTC.

This clone came up once. V gene TRBV7-3 combines with J gene TRBJ1-6; D may be TRBD1 (5 bases). CDR1 is SGHTA, CDR2 FQGTGA, per germline. Trimming removed 1 base at V and 9 bases at J, with 13 bases between. The CDR3 is 15 residues long. CDR3 residues: CASSLISREGSPLHF. CDR3 coding DNA: TGTGCCAGCAGCTTAATCTCCAGGGAGGGTTCACCCCTCCACTTT.

This chain uses TRBV5-4 with TRBJ2-1, with D perhaps TRBD1 (5 bases). V lost 0 bases and J 4 bases, leaving 14 bases between the germline ends. CDR3 length: 16 amino acids. Germline V gives CDR1 SGHNT, CDR2 YYREEE (reference sequence). CDR3 in amino acids: CASSLGAGSLYNEQFF. The DNA of the CDR3 is TGTGCCAGCAGCTTGGGGGCAGGGTCTCTTTACAATGAGCAGTTCTTC. Looking up the rest from reference TRBV5-4 and TRBJ2-1 gives the full variable domain: ETGVTQSPTHLIKTRGQQVTLRCSSQSGHNTVSWYQQALGQGPQFIFQYYREEENGRGNFPPRFSGLQFPNYSSELNVNALELDDSALYLCASSLGAGSLYNEQFFGPGTRLTVL.

The chain carries TRBV29-1 and TRBJ2-5, with 12 nucleotides matching TRBD2. The germline V gene has CDR1 SQVTM and CDR2 ANQGSEA. Trimming cost V 7 bases and J 1 base; bases outside gene matches: 7. This CDR3 has 15 residues. CDR3 sequence reads: CSAGGGLAGQETQYF. DNA of the CDR3: TGCAGCGCCGGAGGGGGACTAGCGGGCCAAGAGACCCAGTACTTC.

The rearrangement uses TRBV19 and TRBJ2-1; 14 nucleotides agree with TRBD2. V lost 8 bases and J lost 4; bases outside the gene matches: 1. The CDR3 extends over 14 amino acids. Per the germline V gene, CDR1 is LNHDA and CDR2 is SQIVND (reference sequence). CDR3 DNA sequence: TGTGCCAGTCGACTAGCGGGAGGGTACAATGAGCAGTTCTTC. Its protein product is CASRLAGGYNEQFF.

This sequence joins TRBV7-3 and TRBJ1-1, with unresolved D. CDR1 is SGHTA and CDR2 is FQGTGA in the germline V gene. The CDR3 length is 14 residues. Trimming removed 3 bases at V and 0 bases at J, with 8 bases between. CDR3 residues: CASSFHGLNTEAFF. CDR3 sequence (DNA): TGTGCCAGCAGCTTCCATGGGCTGAACACTGAAGCTTTCTTT.

The chain recombines TRBV5-6 with TRBJ2-5, with 14 bases aligning to TRBD2. V was pared by 4 bases and J by 1 base, with 6 bases of the junction left unmatched. CDR1 is SGHDT, CDR2 YYEEEE, per germline. The CDR3 runs to 17 residues. This chain's CDR3 is CASSILGLAGGQETQYF. CDR3 coding DNA: TGTGCCAGCAGCATTCTCGGACTAGCGGGAGGCCAAGAGACCCAGTACTTC.

J is TRBJ2-5 and V is TRBV19; 11 positions agree with TRBD2. The CDR3 spans 18 residues. Germline assignment: CDR1 LNHDA and CDR2 SQIVND (reference sequence). Trimming at V came to 3 bases and at J to 2 bases, leaving 11 bases not matched to a gene. This chain's CDR3 is CASSMPEGLAGSQETQYF. CDR3 sequence (DNA): TGTGCCAGTAGTATGCCGGAAGGACTAGCGGGCTCTCAAGAGACCCAGTACTTC.